This TCR beta chain was found in a study of vaccination and CD4 T cells after COVID-19. Sequencing of cultured CD4+ T cell DNA used the Oncomine TCR Beta short-read assay. One entry per CDR3 protein results from TCRdb running MiXCR on the PCR reads. The table includes 15,000 to 20,000 distinct CDR3 sequences, 54% detected once. Time point in this sample: late sampling 161 to 241 days after vaccination in a few convalescent patients. The treatment here: roughly 11-day PBMC culture with coronavirus spike peptide pools or control peptides (ViraFEST assay). First, ViraFEST expanded antigen-specific T cells with peptide pools, and next it sequenced the TCRs. Days 3 and 7 saw half the medium swapped for fresh IL-2 medium. Comments on this clonotype: Its target is unknown.

In germline, CDR1 is KGHDR, CDR2 SFDVKD. Trimming cost V 5 bases and J 4 bases; bases outside gene matches: 5. This CDR3 contains 14 residues. Sequencing was performed on CD4+ T cells from blood, cultured in vitro, taken about 7 months after SARS-CoV-2 vaccination. The chain joins TRBV24-1 to TRBJ2-3; 7 bases align to TRBD2. This TCR derives from a human donor who had recovered from COVID-19. The CDR3 protein is CATSGRELSDTQYF. In DNA, the CDR3 is TGTGCCACCAGTGGGCGGGAGTTGTCAGATACGCAGTATTTT.